This T cell receptor beta chain was identified during a study of T cell responses to AZD1222 COVID-19 vaccine. Overall study: Some second doses came at about 4 weeks and others at about 12 weeks; these were pooled.

Clones were sequenced by immunoSEQ multiplex PCR, and TCRdb holds only the in-frame ones, with some missing. In the table there are around 130,000 clones, over 75% of which are singletons. Study-wide results and caveats: No day 14 peak samples; only post-peak repertoires were characterized. After two AZD1222 doses, spike-specific TCR breadth and depth rose versus day 0. The donor group comprised mostly white British people and more females; the analysis possibly underestimated clonal diversity.

As for this clone: Its antigen is as yet unknown.

The receptor was derived from an adult in good health. The sample consisted of peripheral blood, taken on day 0 of AZD1222 vaccination.

The CDR3 DNA sequence: TGCGCCAGCAGCTTGACCCTGACTAGCTTCCCCAATGAGCAGTTCTTC. It specifies CASSLTLTSFPNEQFF. The V gene is TRBV5-1, the J gene TRBJ2-1; 7 nucleotides align to TRBD2. Germline CDR1 is SGHRS and CDR2 is YFSETQ. Unmatched junction bases numbered 10, after V lost 1 base and J lost 6 bases. The CDR3 is 16 residues long.